Presented here are 2 T cell receptor beta chains from one specimen sequenced in a study of Graves' ophthalmopathy and Graves' hyperthyroidism. Investigators amplified TCR beta CDR3 regions from RNA transcripts. First-round RT-PCR used HTBI primers; second-round multiplex PCR followed. MiXCR, run by TCRdb on the multiplex PCR reads, gives a single entry per CDR3 protein. The sample has approximately 160,000 distinct CDR3 sequences, roughly 36% seen once; the top ten hold around 8.9%. The sample comprised peripheral blood. These receptors originate from a man aged 30 to 45 with Graves' ophthalmopathy.

This clonotype has only one observation. The chain employs TRBV27 and TRBJ2-2, with unresolved D. The CDR3 is made up of 15 amino acids. Germline V lookup: CDR1 MNHEY, CDR2 SMNVEV (reference sequence). V was shortened by 2 bases and J by 4 bases, with 11 bases between the two germline ends. In nucleotides, the CDR3 is TGTGCCAGCAGTTTAGGCACATGGAGCACCGGGGAGCTGTTTTTT. As protein: CASSLGTWSTGELFF.

The chain is built from TRBV6-4 and TRBJ1-5; D possibly corresponds to TRBD1 (6 bases). Trimming shortened V by 5 bases and J by 5 bases, and 16 bases separated the two germline ends. This CDR3 is built from 15 residues. Germline V gene lookup returns CDR1 MRHNA and CDR2 SNTAGT. The CDR3 DNA follows: TGTGCCAGCAGTCCCACAGGGAACTTCTATCAGCCCCAGCATTTT. Residues: CASSPTGNFYQPQHF.